The 22 T cell receptor beta chains reported below all come from one sample, sequenced in a study of blood T cell repertoires in COVID-19. Only in-frame clones appear in the TCRdb table, and some are missing; sequencing was by immunoSEQ multiplex PCR. The sample contains some 90,000 clones, more than 70% of which appear only once. The material sequenced was peripheral blood. These receptor sequences come from a man aged 45 to 65 with acute or convalescent COVID-19.

V is TRBV6-5 and J is TRBJ2-5; D remains unclear. The CDR3 loop spans 14 amino acids. Looked up from germline, CDR1 is MNHEY and CDR2 is SVGAGI. Trimming stripped 0 bases from V and 5 bases from J, with 10 bases between. CDR3 amino acids: CASSYSGLRETQYF. The DNA of the CDR3 is TGTGCCAGCAGTTACTCGGGCCTTCGGGAGACCCAGTACTTC.

The count of this clone is one. This rearrangement joins TRBV25-1 to TRBJ1-1; no reliable D call. Trimming took 3 bases from V and 5 from J, leaving 4 bases between them. This CDR3 region has 11 residues. Germline values: CDR1 MGHDK, CDR2 SYGVNS. The CDR3 coding sequence is TGTGCCAGCAGTGACTATACTGAAGCTTTCTTT. Translation: CASSDYTEAFF.

The chain couples TRBV7-9 to TRBJ1-2; D might be TRBD1 (5 bases). The CDR3 extends over 15 amino acids. The V and J ends lost 5 bases and 4 bases respectively, with 17 bases between them. CDR1 is SEHNR, CDR2 FQNEAQ, per germline (reference sequence). The CDR3, as DNA: TGTGCCAGCAGCCCTCGGGGGGGATCGGTCTATGGCTACACCTTC. Its translation is CASSPRGGSVYGYTF.

CDR3 DNA: TGTGCCAGCAGCCCAGCTCAGCGGGGGACTAATGAAAAACTGTTTTTT. Translating gives CASSPAQRGTNEKLFF. This rearrangement joins TRBV6-6 to TRBJ1-4; maybe TRBD1 (5 bases). Germline CDR1 is MNHNY and CDR2 is SVGAGI (reference sequence). V lost 6 bases and J lost 2, with 16 bases in between. This CDR3 region has 16 residues.

The genes are TRBV3-1 (or the pseudogene TRBV3-2) and TRBJ1-1; the match to TRBD1 covers 7 bases. The CDR3 contains 15 residues. Germline trimming cut 4 bases from V and 2 bases from J; bases unmatched to any gene: 7. Germline CDR1 LGHDT, CDR2 YNNKEL (reference sequence). Here the CDR3 reads CASSRETGRNTEAFF. CDR3 DNA: TGTGCCAGCAGCCGGGAGACAGGGCGTAACACTGAAGCTTTCTTT.

V is TRBV18 and J is TRBJ1-4; possible D gene TRBD1, 5 bases. This CDR3 has 15 residues. Per germline, CDR1 KGHSH and CDR2 LQKENI. The V end lost 3 bases, the J end lost 1 base, and 9 bases lay between the germline ends. The CDR3 DNA reads TGTGCCAGCTCACCTCCAGGGTTAACTAATGAAAAACTGTTTTTT. This sequence encodes CASSPPGLTNEKLFF.

The chain combines TRBV5-4 with TRBJ2-5; 7 bases map to TRBD1. The CDR3 is 14 residues long. After removal of 0 bases from V and 3 bases from J, the junction contained 2 bases not matched to a gene. Germline V gene lookup returns CDR1 SGHNT and CDR2 YYREEE (reference sequence). The CDR3 protein is CASSLGGGKETQYF. CDR3 nucleotide sequence: TGTGCCAGCAGCTTGGGAGGGGGCAAAGAGACCCAGTACTTC.

The chain joins TRBV25-1 to TRBJ2-1, with 9 nucleotides matching TRBD2. V dropped 2 bases and J dropped 6; count of bases not matched to a gene: 5. The CDR3 length is 15 residues. The germline CDR1 and CDR2 sequences are MGHDK and SYGVNS. The chain's CDR3 is CASSELAGGGNEQFF. The CDR3 coding sequence is TGTGCCAGCAGTGAACTCGCGGGAGGGGGCAATGAGCAGTTCTTC. The complete variable domain, with remaining parts taken from reference TRBV25-1 and TRBJ2-1, reads EADIYQTPRYLVIGTGKKITLECSQTMGHDKMYWYQQDPGMELHLIHYSYGVNSTEKGDLSSESTVSRIRTEHFPLTLESARPSHTSQYLCASSELAGGGNEQFFGPGTRLTVL.

This rearrangement joins TRBV6-6 to TRBJ2-1; no clear D. Trimming shortened V by 2 bases and J by 3 bases, and 14 bases separated the two germline ends. The CDR3 is made up of 16 amino acids. Per germline, CDR1 MNHNY and CDR2 SVGAGI (reference sequence). The CDR3 sequence is CASSYRSLIDYNEQFF. The CDR3 nucleotides read TGTGCCAGCAGTTACCGGTCGCTGATAGACTACAATGAGCAGTTCTTC.

Note on this clone: Other nucleotide sequences from this sample produce the same CDR3. The chain carries TRBV29-1 and TRBJ2-3, with 8 bases identical to TRBD2. Losses at the gene ends were 0 bases for V and 4 bases for J; bases not matched to a gene: 6. The CDR3 extends over 15 amino acids. Per the germline V gene, CDR1 is SQVTM and CDR2 is ANQGSEA. DNA of the CDR3: TGCAGCGTTGAAGACGGACTAGCTGTTGCAGATACGCAGTATTTT. Encoded protein: CSVEDGLAVADTQYF.

The rearrangement joins TRBV6-5 to TRBJ1-5, with D maybe TRBD1 (5 bases). V shed 4 bases and J shed 6 bases, with 13 bases lying between them. The germline V gene has CDR1 MNHEY and CDR2 SVGAGI. The CDR3 is 14 amino acids. The CDR3 DNA sequence: TGTGCCAGCAGTTCTGGGGCCTGGGGTCAGCCCCAGCATTTT. Translating it yields CASSSGAWGQPQHF.

The chain combines TRBV19 with TRBJ2-2; TRBD2 agrees at 9 bases. Germline V gene sequence: CDR1 LNHDA, CDR2 SQIVND (reference sequence). The CDR3 spans 18 residues. Germline trimming cut 3 bases from V and 4 bases from J; bases unmatched to any gene: 12. This chain's CDR3 is CASSMGPRREGGTGELFF. In nucleotides, the CDR3 is TGTGCCAGTAGTATGGGGCCTCGGCGGGAGGGTGGCACCGGGGAGCTGTTTTTT.

V gene TRBV5-6 combines with J gene TRBJ1-1; 7 bases align to TRBD1. This CDR3 is built from 12 residues. Germline trimming cut 2 bases from V and 11 bases from J; bases unmatched to any gene: 6. CDR1 is SGHDT and CDR2 is YYEEEE in the germline V gene. CDR3 loop: CASSFVRGHAFF. CDR3 bases: TGTGCCAGCAGCTTCGTAAGGGGGCATGCTTTCTTT.

The CDR3 region has the DNA TGTGCCACCAGCAGAGAAGGACACTTTAGCAATCAGCCCCAGCATTTT. Protein: CATSREGHFSNQPQHF. This chain uses TRBV15 with TRBJ1-5; D may be TRBD1 (5 bases). Germline CDR1 is LNHNV and CDR2 is YYDKDF (reference sequence). The ends were cut back, 0 bases at V and 0 bases at J, with 9 bases in the middle. The CDR3 runs 16 residues.

The chain employs TRBV19 and TRBJ2-2; D unclear. The CDR3 runs 12 residues. V was trimmed by 3 bases and J by 5 bases, leaving 4 bases between them. Germline V gives CDR1 LNHDA, CDR2 SQIVND (reference sequence). CDR3 coding DNA: TGTGCCAGTAGTATCCTTACCGGGGAGCTGTTTTTT. Residues: CASSILTGELFF.

The chain combines TRBV30 with TRBJ1-1; D is unclear. CDR1 is GTSNPN, CDR2 SVGIG, per germline (reference sequence). CDR3 length: 13 amino acids. The ends were cut back, 3 bases at V and 6 bases at J, with 14 bases in the middle. The CDR3 region is CAWSGVWAAEAFF. In DNA, the CDR3 is TGTGCCTGGAGCGGGGTGTGGGCGGCTGAAGCTTTCTTT.

The rearrangement joins TRBV5-1 to TRBJ1-2; maybe TRBD1 (5 bases). There are 15 residues in the CDR3. V was clipped by 2 bases and J by 3 bases, with 14 bases between them. CDR1 and CDR2 (germline): SGHRS, YFSETQ. Here the CDR3 DNA reads TGCGCCAGCAGCTTCGGGGAGGGGAATTACTATGGCTACACCTTC. It yields the protein CASSFGEGNYYGYTF.

The rearrangement joins TRBV10-3 to TRBJ2-7, with D perhaps TRBD2 (5 bases). The V end lost 3 bases, the J end lost 4 bases, and 10 bases lay between the germline ends. Germline-derived CDR1 and CDR2 are ENHRY and SYGVKD. The CDR3 length is 13 residues. Here the CDR3 DNA reads TGTGCCATCAGTGACCAGAGCGGTTACGAGCAGTACGTC. Residues: CAISDQSGYEQYV.

This clone appeared once. V usage is TRBV11-2 and J usage is TRBJ2-7, with D perhaps matching TRBD2 (6 bases). CDR3 size: 16 residues. V dropped 2 bases and J dropped 2 bases, with 16 bases sitting between them. In germline, CDR1 is SGHAT, CDR2 FQNNGV. The CDR3 loop reads CASSLWPSETPYEQYF. The CDR3 DNA reads as TGTGCCAGCAGCTTATGGCCTAGCGAGACCCCCTACGAGCAGTACTTC. The full variable domain, completed using reference TRBV11-2 and TRBJ2-7, is EAGVAQSPRYKIIEKRQSVAFWCNPISGHATLYWYQQILGQGPKLLIQFQNNGVVDDSQLPKDRFSAERLKGVDSTLKIQPAKLEDSAVYLCASSLWPSETPYEQYFGPGTRLTVT.

This sequence joins TRBV11-3 and TRBJ2-1, with 7 bases identical to TRBD1. Germline values: CDR1 SGHNT, CDR2 YENEEA. This CDR3 region has 15 residues. The V and J ends lost 5 bases and 7 bases, in that order; junction bases with no gene match: 11. CDR3: CASSPIGGGLNEQFF. CDR3 bases: TGTGCCAGCAGCCCCATAGGGGGCGGATTGAATGAGCAGTTCTTC.

The V call is TRBV7-3, the J call TRBJ2-5, with 7 bases fitting TRBD1. The CDR3 is 15 residues long. Germline V gene data show CDR1 as SGHTA and CDR2 as FQGTGA. The V segment lost 5 bases and the J segment 4 bases; nucleotides outside the gene matches: 10. The chain's CDR3 is CASSPTDRVGETQYF. CDR3 DNA: TGTGCCAGCAGCCCCACCGACAGGGTGGGAGAGACCCAGTACTTC.

The CDR3 region is CASSGEGGQGNEQYF. The CDR3 coding sequence is TGTGCCAGCAGCGGGGAGGGGGGACAGGGGAACGAGCAGTACTTC. This chain connects TRBV9 to TRBJ2-7, with 10 bases aligning to TRBD1. V dropped 3 bases and J dropped 5; count of bases not matched to a gene: 8. The CDR3 has 15 residues. Per the germline V gene, CDR1 is SGDLS and CDR2 is YYNGEE.